The next 20 T cell receptor beta chains were all read from a single sample in a study of blood T cell repertoires in COVID-19. Produced via immunoSEQ multiplex PCR; TCRdb's table is partial and in-frame only. The sample holds 150,000 to 200,000 clones; 80% to 90% are singletons and the top ten take under 9.5%. Sequenced input: peripheral blood. The receptors derive from a man between 45 and 60 years old with active or convalescent COVID-19.

For the CDR3, the DNA is TGTGCCAGCAGCTCCGGACAGGGATTGAATGAGCAGTTCTTC. Its translation: CASSSGQGLNEQFF. J is TRBJ2-1 and V is TRBV7-3; 8 bases agree with TRBD1. This CDR3 has 14 residues. Germline assignment: CDR1 SGHTA and CDR2 FQGTGA. V lost 4 bases, J lost 7 bases, and 6 bases stayed unmatched.

In DNA, the CDR3 is TGTGCCAGCAGCTCACCACTAGCGGGGGCCGTGGATACGCAGTATTTT. Translating it yields CASSSPLAGAVDTQYF. V gene TRBV7-3 combines with J gene TRBJ2-3, with 11 bases lining up with TRBD2. V lost 4 bases, J lost 6 bases, and 9 bases stayed unmatched. From germline, CDR1 is SGHTA and CDR2 FQGTGA. The CDR3 is 16 amino acids.

The V gene is TRBV10-3, the J gene TRBJ2-3; D possibly corresponds to TRBD2 (6 bases). Trimming cost V 10 bases and J 5 bases, with 16 bases left between them. Germline V gives CDR1 ENHRY, CDR2 SYGVKD. The CDR3 loop spans 13 amino acids. CDR3: CANRKAGRDTQYF. As DNA, the CDR3 is TGTGCCAATCGGAAGGCGGGGCGAGATACGCAGTATTTT.

CDR3 protein: CAISDVHSSSYEQYF. CDR3 sequence (DNA): TGTGCCATCAGTGATGTGCACTCAAGCTCCTACGAGCAGTACTTC. The J gene is TRBJ2-7, the V gene TRBV10-3; D is unclear. This CDR3 is 15 amino acids long. Per germline, CDR1 ENHRY and CDR2 SYGVKD. V lost 3 bases to trimming and J lost 0 bases, with 12 bases between them.

The chain combines TRBV29-1 with TRBJ1-1; 7 bases fit TRBD1. CDR1 and CDR2 from the germline V gene are SQVTM and ANQGSEA. V trimming: 5 bases; J trimming: 0 bases; junction bases outside the gene matches: 9. The CDR3 extends over 15 amino acids. The CDR3 DNA is TGCAGCGTTTACAGGGGAAGTACAATGAACACTGAAGCTTTCTTT. Its translation: CSVYRGSTMNTEAFF.

This clone is a singleton in its sample. The rearrangement uses TRBV28 and TRBJ2-3; 8 positions match TRBD2. Germline CDR1 and CDR2: MDHEN and SYDVKM. The length of the CDR3 is 15 residues. V lost 2 bases, J lost 2 bases, and 3 bases stayed unmatched. The CDR3 DNA reads as TGTGCCAGCAGTTTAAGGCGGGGGGTCACAGATACGCAGTATTTT. Protein sequence: CASSLRRGVTDTQYF.

V is TRBV5-1 and J is TRBJ2-7; TRBD1 agrees at 7 bases. Trimming took 4 bases from V and 0 from J; bases not matched to a gene: 7. The CDR3 is 15 residues long. From germline, CDR1 is SGHRS and CDR2 YFSETQ. The CDR3: CASSTQGVSSYEQYF. The CDR3 DNA follows: TGCGCCAGCAGCACGCAGGGGGTTAGCTCCTACGAGCAGTACTTC. The full variable domain, its missing parts supplied by reference TRBV5-1 and TRBJ2-7, is KAGVTQTPRYLIKTRGQQVTLSCSPISGHRSVSWYQQTPGQGLQFLFEYFSETQRNKGNFPGRFSGRQFSNSRSEMNVSTLELGDSALYLCASSTQGVSSYEQYFGPGTRLTVT.

The V gene is TRBV19, the J gene TRBJ2-1; maybe TRBD2 (5 bases). Germline V gene lookup returns CDR1 LNHDA and CDR2 SQIVND (reference sequence). The ends were cut back, 2 bases at V and 5 bases at J, with 10 bases in the middle. CDR3 length: 14 amino acids. The CDR3 DNA is TGTGCCAGTAGTATAAAGCGGCCAGACAATGAGCAGTTCTTC. This sequence encodes CASSIKRPDNEQFF.

The chain has TRBV6-5 and TRBJ2-2, with D possibly being TRBD2 (6 bases). Germline V gives CDR1 MNHEY, CDR2 SVGAGI. V lost 7 bases and J lost 5, with 14 bases in between. This CDR3 has 14 amino acids. This CDR3 is CASNQGGATGELFF. The CDR3 DNA reads TGTGCCAGCAACCAGGGAGGAGCAACCGGGGAGCTGTTTTTT.

The gene calls are TRBV5-1 and TRBJ1-1, with D possibly matching TRBD1 (6 bases). The V end lost 0 bases, the J end lost 4 bases, and 16 bases lay between the germline ends. Germline values: CDR1 SGHRS, CDR2 YFSETQ. The CDR3 totals 16 residues. CDR3 region: CASSLGLDSRSTEAFF. CDR3 nucleotides: TGCGCCAGCAGCTTGGGGTTGGACAGCAGGAGCACTGAAGCTTTCTTT.

The V call is TRBV6-1, the J call TRBJ1-4; 8 bases align to TRBD1. The ends lost 6 bases at V and 8 bases at J; junction bases unmatched: 2. CDR1 is MNHNS, CDR2 SASEGT, per germline. There are 12 residues in the CDR3. CDR3 DNA: TGTGCCAGCAGGACAGGGGAGGAAAAACTGTTTTTT. Amino acid sequence: CASRTGEEKLFF.

This chain uses TRBV30 with TRBJ1-1, with D hard to call. This CDR3 has 13 residues. Per germline, CDR1 GTSNPN and CDR2 SVGIG (reference sequence). The V gene lost 2 bases and the J gene lost 1 base, with 8 bases spanning the gap. CDR3 residues: CAWSLFPNTEAFF. The CDR3 nucleotides are TGTGCCTGGAGTCTGTTCCCGAACACTGAAGCTTTCTTT.

The chain uses TRBV6-4 and TRBJ2-1, with D possibly TRBD2 on 5 matching bases. This CDR3 spans 14 amino acids. Germline V gives CDR1 MRHNA, CDR2 SNTAGT. V lost 6 bases, J lost 7 bases, and 16 bases lay in between. The CDR3 DNA reads as TGTGCCAGCAGCAATGGGCTAGCTTTTAATGAGCAGTTCTTC. Its protein product is CASSNGLAFNEQFF.

The CDR3 DNA reads as TGTGCCAGCAGAGGGACAGGGGTATTCGAAAAACTGTTTTTT. Translation: CASRGTGVFEKLFF. The chain recombines TRBV3-1 (or the pseudogene TRBV3-2) with TRBJ1-4; 10 bases align to TRBD1. CDR3 length: 14 amino acids. With V trimmed by 6 bases and J by 8 bases, 6 bases remained unmatched. CDR1 is LGHDT, CDR2 YNNKEL, per germline (reference sequence).

This chain joins TRBV10-2 and TRBJ1-6; D call uncertain. CDR1 is WSHSY and CDR2 is SAAADI in the germline V gene. There are 14 residues in the CDR3. V lost 8 bases and J lost 7, with 15 bases in between. The CDR3 DNA reads as TGCGCCAGCTACCCAAACCTAGAAAATTCACCCCTCCACTTT. Encoded protein: CASYPNLENSPLHF.

This clone has a handful of counts. The J gene is TRBJ2-3, the V gene TRBV6-5; 8 nucleotides match TRBD1. CDR1 and CDR2 from the germline V gene are MNHEY and SVGAGI. The CDR3 runs 16 residues. J was trimmed by 4 bases and V by 0 bases; bases with no gene match: 6. The CDR3 region is CASSYSGQGPADTQYF. CDR3 nucleotide sequence: TGTGCCAGCAGTTACTCAGGACAGGGCCCCGCAGATACGCAGTATTTT.

This clone was counted once. The J gene is TRBJ2-5, the V gene TRBV12-5; 9 nucleotides align to TRBD2. V lost 6 bases to trimming and J lost 3 bases; unmatched junction nucleotides: 17. Germline values: CDR1 LGHNT, CDR2 FRNRAP. The CDR3 contains 18 residues. The CDR3: CASGLGLSTSGMKETQYF. CDR3 sequence (DNA): TGTGCTAGTGGCCTCGGTCTTTCGACTAGCGGAATGAAAGAGACCCAGTACTTC.

J is TRBJ1-5 and V is TRBV5-6, with 7 bases matching TRBD1. This CDR3 has 15 residues. The germline V gene has CDR1 SGHDT and CDR2 YYEEEE. J gave up 7 bases and V 0 bases, and 7 bases lay outside the gene matches. CDR3 in DNA: TGTGCCAGCAGCTTGGAGGGGGCAGGGGTGCAGCCCCAGCATTTT. Translating it yields CASSLEGAGVQPQHF. The full variable domain, its missing parts supplied by reference TRBV5-6 and TRBJ1-5, is DAGVTQSPTHLIKTRGQQVTLRCSPKSGHDTVSWYQQALGQGPQFIFQYYEEEERQRGNFPDRFSGHQFPNYSSELNVNALLLGDSALYLCASSLEGAGVQPQHFGDGTRLSIL.

V gene TRBV9 combines with J gene TRBJ2-3; 7 positions agree with TRBD2. The CDR3 extends over 15 amino acids. The germline V gene encodes CDR1 SGDLS and CDR2 YYNGEE. V dropped 3 bases and J dropped 2; count of bases not matched to a gene: 6. DNA for the CDR3: TGTGCCAGCAGCGACCCTAGCGGCTCCACAGATACGCAGTATTTT. Translation gives CASSDPSGSTDTQYF.

V is TRBV9 and J is TRBJ1-2; 9 bases are shared with TRBD1. The junction had 2 bases not matched to a gene; V was cut back by 0 bases and J by 2 bases. The CDR3 totals 15 residues. In germline, CDR1 is SGDLS, CDR2 YYNGEE. The CDR3 coding sequence is TGTGCCAGCAGCGTAGGGGGGACAGGGAACTATGGCTACACCTTC. This encodes CASSVGGTGNYGYTF.